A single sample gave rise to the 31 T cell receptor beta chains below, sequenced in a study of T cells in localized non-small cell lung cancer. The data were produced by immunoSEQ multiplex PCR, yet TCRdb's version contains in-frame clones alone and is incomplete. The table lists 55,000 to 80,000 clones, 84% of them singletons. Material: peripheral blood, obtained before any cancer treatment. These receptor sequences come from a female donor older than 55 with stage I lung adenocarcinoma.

Here the CDR3 reads CASSRSAGGDYEQYF. CDR3 sequence (DNA): TGTGCCAGCAGTCGGAGTGCGGGAGGGGATTACGAGCAGTACTTC. This chain connects TRBV7-2 to TRBJ2-7, with 9 bases matching TRBD2. Per germline, CDR1 SGHTA and CDR2 FQGNSA. Losses at the gene ends were 6 bases for V and 4 bases for J; bases not matched to a gene: 10. The CDR3 runs 15 residues.

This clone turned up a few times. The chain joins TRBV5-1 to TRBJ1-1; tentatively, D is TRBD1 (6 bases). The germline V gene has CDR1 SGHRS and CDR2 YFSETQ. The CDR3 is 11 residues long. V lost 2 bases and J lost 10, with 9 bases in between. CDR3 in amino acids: CASSLQGTAFF. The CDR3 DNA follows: TGCGCCAGCAGCTTACAGGGCACAGCTTTCTTT. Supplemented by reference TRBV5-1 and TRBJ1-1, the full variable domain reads KAGVTQTPRYLIKTRGQQVTLSCSPISGHRSVSWYQQTPGQGLQFLFEYFSETQRNKGNFPGRFSGRQFSNSRSEMNVSTLELGDSALYLCASSLQGTAFFGQGTRLTVV.

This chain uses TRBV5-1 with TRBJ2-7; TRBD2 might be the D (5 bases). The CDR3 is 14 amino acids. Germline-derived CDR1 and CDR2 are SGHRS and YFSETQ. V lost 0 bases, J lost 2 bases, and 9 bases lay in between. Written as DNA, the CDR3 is TGCGCCAGCAGCTTGGGAGGGCCCCCCTACGAGCAGTACTTC. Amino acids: CASSLGGPPYEQYF.

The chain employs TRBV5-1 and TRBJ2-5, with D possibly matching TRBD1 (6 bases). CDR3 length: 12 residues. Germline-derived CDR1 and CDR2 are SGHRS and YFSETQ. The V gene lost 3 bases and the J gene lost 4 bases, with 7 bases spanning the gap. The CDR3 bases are TGCGCCAGCAGCTCGGACAGAGAGACCCAGTACTTC. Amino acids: CASSSDRETQYF.

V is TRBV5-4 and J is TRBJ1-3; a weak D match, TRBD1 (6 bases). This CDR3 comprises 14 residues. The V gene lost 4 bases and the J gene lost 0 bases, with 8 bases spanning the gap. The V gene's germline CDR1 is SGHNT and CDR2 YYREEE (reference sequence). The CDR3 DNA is TGTGCCAGCAGCCTACAGGGCTCTGGAAACACCATATATTTT. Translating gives CASSLQGSGNTIYF.

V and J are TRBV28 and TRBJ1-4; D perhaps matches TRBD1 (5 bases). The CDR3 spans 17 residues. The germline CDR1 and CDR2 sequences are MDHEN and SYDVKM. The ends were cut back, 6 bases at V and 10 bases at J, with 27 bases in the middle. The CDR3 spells CASRTPIGQGESGKLFF. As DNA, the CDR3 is TGTGCCAGCAGGACCCCCATAGGTCAGGGCGAGTCCGGAAAACTGTTTTTT. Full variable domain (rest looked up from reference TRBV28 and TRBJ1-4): DVKVTQSSRYLVKRTGEKVFLECVQDMDHENMFWYRQDPGLGLRLIYFSYDVKMKEKGDIPEGYSVSREKKERFSLILESASTNQTSMYLCASRTPIGQGESGKLFFGSGTQLSVL.

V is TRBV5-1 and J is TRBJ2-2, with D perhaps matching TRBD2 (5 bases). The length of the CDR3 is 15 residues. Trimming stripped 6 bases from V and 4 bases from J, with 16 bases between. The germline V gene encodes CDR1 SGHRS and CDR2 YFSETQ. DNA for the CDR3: TGCGCCAGCATTGCCCGGGGTTCTGGCACCGGGGAGCTGTTTTTT. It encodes CASIARGSGTGELFF.

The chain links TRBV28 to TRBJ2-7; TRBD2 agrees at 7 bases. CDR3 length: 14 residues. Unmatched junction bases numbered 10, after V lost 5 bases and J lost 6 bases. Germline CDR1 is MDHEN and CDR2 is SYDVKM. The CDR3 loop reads CASSTRGGVREQYF. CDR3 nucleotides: TGTGCCAGCAGTACCCGGGGAGGGGTCCGCGAGCAGTACTTC.

The CDR3 sequence is CASSSLSTTGVDEQFF. The CDR3, as DNA: TGTGCCAGCAGCTCCCTTTCGACCACAGGGGTGGATGAGCAGTTCTTC. The V gene is TRBV11-2, the J gene TRBJ2-1; the match to TRBD1 covers 7 bases. The germline gives CDR1 SGHAT, CDR2 FQNNGV. The V segment lost 4 bases and the J segment 8 bases; nucleotides outside the gene matches: 14. CDR3 length equals 16 residues.

CDR3 in amino acids: CATSRKAGGYNEQFF. The CDR3 nucleotides are TGTGCCACCTCCCGCAAGGCGGGGGGGTACAATGAGCAGTTCTTC. J is TRBJ2-1 and V is TRBV19; TRBD2 aligns across 9 bases. CDR3 size: 15 residues. Germline-derived CDR1 and CDR2 are LNHDA and SQIVND (reference sequence). Unmatched junction bases numbered 11, after V lost 10 bases and J lost 4 bases.

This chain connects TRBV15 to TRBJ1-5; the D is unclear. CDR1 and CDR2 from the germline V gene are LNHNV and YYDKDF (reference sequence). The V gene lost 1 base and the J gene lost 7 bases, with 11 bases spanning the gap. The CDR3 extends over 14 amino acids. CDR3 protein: CATSRGRARQPQHF. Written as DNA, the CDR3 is TGTGCCACCAGCAGAGGGAGGGCCCGACAGCCCCAGCATTTT.

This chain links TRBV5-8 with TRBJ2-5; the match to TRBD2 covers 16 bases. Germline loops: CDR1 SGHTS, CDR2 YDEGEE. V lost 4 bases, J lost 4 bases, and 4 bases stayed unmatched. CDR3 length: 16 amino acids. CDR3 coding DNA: TGTGCCAGCAGCCCTGGGACTAGCGGGAGGGCAGAGACCCAGTACTTC. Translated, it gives CASSPGTSGRAETQYF.

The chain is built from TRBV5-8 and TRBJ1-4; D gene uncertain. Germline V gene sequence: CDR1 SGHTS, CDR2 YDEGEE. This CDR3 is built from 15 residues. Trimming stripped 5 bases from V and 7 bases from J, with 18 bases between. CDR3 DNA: TGTGCCAGCAGAAGAGTTATAAGGGCAGGTGAAAAACTGTTTTTT. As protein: CASRRVIRAGEKLFF.

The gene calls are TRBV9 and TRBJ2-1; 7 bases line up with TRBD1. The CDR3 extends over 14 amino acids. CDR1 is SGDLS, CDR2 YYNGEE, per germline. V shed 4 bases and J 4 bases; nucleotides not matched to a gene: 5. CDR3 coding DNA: TGTGCCAGCAGCCCCCGGACAGGATACAATGAGCAGTTCTTC. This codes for CASSPRTGYNEQFF.

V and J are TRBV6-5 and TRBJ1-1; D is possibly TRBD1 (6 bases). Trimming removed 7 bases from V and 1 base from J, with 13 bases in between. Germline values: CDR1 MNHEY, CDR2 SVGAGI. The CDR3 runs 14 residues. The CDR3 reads CASTPIQGNTEAFF. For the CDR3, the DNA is TGTGCCAGCACCCCTATACAGGGGAACACTGAAGCTTTCTTT.

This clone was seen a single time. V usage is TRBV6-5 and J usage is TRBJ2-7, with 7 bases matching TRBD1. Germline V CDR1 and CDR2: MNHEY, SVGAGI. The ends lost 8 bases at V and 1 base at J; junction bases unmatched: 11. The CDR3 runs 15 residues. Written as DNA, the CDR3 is TGTGCCAGCTGGGATGCCGGGACAGAATCCTACGAGCAGTACTTC. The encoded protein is CASWDAGTESYEQYF.

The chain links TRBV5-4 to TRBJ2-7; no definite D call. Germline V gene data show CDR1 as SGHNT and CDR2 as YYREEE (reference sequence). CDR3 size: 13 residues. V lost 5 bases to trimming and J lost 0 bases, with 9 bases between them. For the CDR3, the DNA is TGTGCCAGCAGATGGCAAAACTCCTACGAGCAGTACTTC. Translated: CASRWQNSYEQYF.

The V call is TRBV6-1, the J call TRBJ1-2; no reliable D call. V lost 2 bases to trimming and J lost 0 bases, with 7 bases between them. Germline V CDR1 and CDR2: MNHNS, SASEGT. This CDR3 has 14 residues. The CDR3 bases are TGTGCCAGCAGTGAACAATACCCTAACTATGGCTACACCTTC. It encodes CASSEQYPNYGYTF.

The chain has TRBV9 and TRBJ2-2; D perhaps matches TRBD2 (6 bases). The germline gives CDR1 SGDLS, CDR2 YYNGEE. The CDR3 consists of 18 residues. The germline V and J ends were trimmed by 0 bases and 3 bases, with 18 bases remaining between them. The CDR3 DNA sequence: TGTGCCAGCAGCGTAGGAGTCGGCGGGATGAGGGACACCGGGGAGCTGTTTTTT. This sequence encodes CASSVGVGGMRDTGELFF.

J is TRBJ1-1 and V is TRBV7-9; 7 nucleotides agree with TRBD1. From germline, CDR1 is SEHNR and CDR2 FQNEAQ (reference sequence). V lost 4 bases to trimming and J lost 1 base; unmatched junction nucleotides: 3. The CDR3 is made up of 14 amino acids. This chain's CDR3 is CASSSGQTNTEAFF. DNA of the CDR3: TGTGCCAGCAGCTCGGGACAGACGAACACTGAAGCTTTCTTT.

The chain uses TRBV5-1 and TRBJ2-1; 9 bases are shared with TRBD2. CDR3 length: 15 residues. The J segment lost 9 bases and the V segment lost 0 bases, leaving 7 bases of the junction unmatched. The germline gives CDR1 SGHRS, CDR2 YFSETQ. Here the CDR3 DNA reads TGCGCCAGCAGCTTGGAGGCGGGAGGGCGGGCTGAGCAGTTCTTC. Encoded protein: CASSLEAGGRAEQFF.

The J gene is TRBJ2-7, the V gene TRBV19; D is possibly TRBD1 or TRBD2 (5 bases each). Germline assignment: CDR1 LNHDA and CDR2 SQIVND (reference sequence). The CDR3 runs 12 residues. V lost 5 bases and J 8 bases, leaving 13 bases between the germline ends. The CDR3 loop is CASSDYGAQQYF. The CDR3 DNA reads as TGTGCCAGTAGTGATTACGGGGCGCAGCAGTACTTC.

CDR3 amino acids: CASSPGQFNEQFF. The CDR3 DNA reads as TGTGCCAGCTCACCTGGACAGTTCAATGAGCAGTTCTTC. The genes are TRBV18 and TRBJ2-1, with D perhaps TRBD1 (6 bases). Germline CDR1 and CDR2: KGHSH and LQKENI. The CDR3 is made up of 13 amino acids. Trimming stripped 3 bases from V and 6 bases from J, with 9 bases between.

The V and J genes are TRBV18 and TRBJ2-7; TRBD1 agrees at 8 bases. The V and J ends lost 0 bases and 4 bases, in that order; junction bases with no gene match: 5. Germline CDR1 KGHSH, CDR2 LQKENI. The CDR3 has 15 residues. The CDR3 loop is CASSPPAGGKYEQYF. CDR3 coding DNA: TGTGCCAGCTCACCACCAGCAGGGGGCAAGTACGAGCAGTACTTC.

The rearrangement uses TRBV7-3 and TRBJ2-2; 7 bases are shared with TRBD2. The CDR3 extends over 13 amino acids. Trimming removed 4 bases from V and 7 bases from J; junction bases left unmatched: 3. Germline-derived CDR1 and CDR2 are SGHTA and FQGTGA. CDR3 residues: CASSSRGGGELFF. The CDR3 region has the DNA TGTGCCAGCAGCTCCCGCGGGGGCGGGGAGCTGTTTTTT.

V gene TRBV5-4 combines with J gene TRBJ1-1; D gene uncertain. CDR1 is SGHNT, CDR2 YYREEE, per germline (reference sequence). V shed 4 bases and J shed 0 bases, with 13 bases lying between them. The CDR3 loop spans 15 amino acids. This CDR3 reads CASSPPGRVNTEAFF. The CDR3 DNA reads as TGTGCCAGCAGCCCCCCCGGGAGGGTGAACACTGAAGCTTTCTTT.

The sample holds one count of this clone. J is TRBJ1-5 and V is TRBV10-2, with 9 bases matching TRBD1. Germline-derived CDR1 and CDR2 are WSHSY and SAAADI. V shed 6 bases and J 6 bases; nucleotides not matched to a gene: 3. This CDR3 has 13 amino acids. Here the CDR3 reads CASSRDRVQPQHF. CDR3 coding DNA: TGCGCCAGCAGCAGGGACAGGGTTCAGCCCCAGCATTTT.

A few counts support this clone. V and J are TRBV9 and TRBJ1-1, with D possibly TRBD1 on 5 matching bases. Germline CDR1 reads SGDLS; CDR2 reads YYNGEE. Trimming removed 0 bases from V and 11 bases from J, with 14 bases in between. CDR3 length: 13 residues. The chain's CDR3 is CASSVDDSTGAFF. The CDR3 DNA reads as TGTGCCAGCAGCGTAGACGACAGCACGGGGGCTTTCTTT.

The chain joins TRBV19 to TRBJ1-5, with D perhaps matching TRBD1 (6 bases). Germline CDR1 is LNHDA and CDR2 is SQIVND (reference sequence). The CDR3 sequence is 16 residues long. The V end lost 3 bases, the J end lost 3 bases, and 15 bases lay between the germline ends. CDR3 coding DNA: TGTGCCAGTAGTATTTCCAGGGGTGCCCACAATCAGCCCCAGCATTTT. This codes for CASSISRGAHNQPQHF.

The DNA for the CDR3 is TGTGCCAGCAGAGTTTGGAGACAGGAACCCTACGAGCAGTACTTC. As protein: CASRVWRQEPYEQYF. This chain connects TRBV6-1 to TRBJ2-7, with TRBD1 as a possible D gene (6 bases). Trimming removed 6 bases from V and 2 bases from J, with 17 bases in between. The germline V gene encodes CDR1 MNHNS and CDR2 SASEGT. The CDR3 is made up of 15 amino acids.

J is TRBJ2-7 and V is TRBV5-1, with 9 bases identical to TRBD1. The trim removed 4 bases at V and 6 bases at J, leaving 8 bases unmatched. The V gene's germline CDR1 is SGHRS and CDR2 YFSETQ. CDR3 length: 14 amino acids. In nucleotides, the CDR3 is TGCGCCAGCAGCACGGGACAGGGACTTTTCGAGCAGTACTTC. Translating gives CASSTGQGLFEQYF.